This TCR beta chain derives from a study of OX40 agonist ivuxolimab in advanced cancers. Regarding the study in general: Ivuxolimab was a fully human IgG2 agonistic monoclonal antibody targeting the costimulatory receptor OX40 (CD134). Partial responses were achieved by three dose-escalation patients, of whom one had hepatocellular carcinoma and two had cutaneous melanoma. Intravenous ivuxolimab was administered to patients every 2 weeks at six dose levels: 0.01, 0.1, 0.3, 1.5, 3 and 10 mg/kg. In the dose-escalation cohort, more than 75% of patients were male, and the mean age was approximately 55 years, with a range of about 23 to 80. The paper reports the monotherapy dose-escalation portion (N = 52 patients) of the phase I ivuxolimab trial. The point of sequencing TCRbeta in the periphery was to test whether ivuxolimab changed TCR sequence diversity and drove clonal T-cell expansion. Prior anti-PD-1, anti-PD-L1 or anti-CTLA-4 therapy was permitted, and approximately 39% of dose-escalation patients had received checkpoint inhibitors. Among the 50 to 55 dose-escalation patients, some 20 had hepatocellular carcinoma, some 15 melanoma, 9 renal cell carcinoma and 9 head and neck cancer.

Study-wide findings and limitations: Antigen specificity was not determined for the clonally expanded peripheral T cells. At doses of 0.1 to 3.0 mg/kg, clonal expansion of both CD4+ and CD8+ T cells in blood was seen between baseline and week 6. In the 0.1-3.0 mg/kg groups, partial responders had among the lowest normalized peripheral clonal expansion, particularly in CD8+ T cells. Low levels of normalized T-cell clonal expansion were also seen in some patients who did not respond. After ivuxolimab, expanded clones were on average more numerous among CD8+ T cells than among CD4+ T cells.

From the cysteine through the phenylalanine, the CDR3 covers 13 amino acids. The DNA shown is the 39-base CDR3, in frame from base 1. From the germline V gene, CDR1 is SGHRS and CDR2 is YFSETQ. Ends trimmed: V by 2 bases, J by 8 bases; bases unmatched to a gene: 6. Patients with autoimmune disease history or receiving systemic immunosuppression were excluded from the trial. Peripheral blood for TCR sequencing was collected from all dose cohorts at baseline, on cycle 4 day 1, and on cycle 7 day 1. The samples were drawn from a first-in-human, open-label, multicenter phase I dose-escalation trial of ivuxolimab. Adults with locally advanced or metastatic melanoma, renal cell carcinoma, hepatocellular carcinoma or head and neck squamous cell carcinoma were enrolled in the trial. CD4+ and CD8+ T cells were sorted separately from peripheral blood before TCR sequencing. This clone was seen just once. This clone's antigen is unknown. No per-base quality is available; no much larger clone lies one base away.

For sequencing of the TCRbeta CDR3 region, genomic DNA was extracted from the sorted cells. TCRbeta CDR3 regions were sequenced using the immunoSEQ Assay. TCRdb mirrors the immuneACCESS table, restricted to in-frame sequences. Some clones are absent from its copies; in checked studies, under half trace to an unresolved V gene, and the reason for the others is unknown. Here the sample has roughly 71,000 clones; about 91% occur a single time. About 0.6% of the sample belongs to the ten largest clones. The material was CD4+ or CD8+ T cells sorted from blood, obtained in a trial of the OX40 agonist ivuxolimab. This TCR was sampled from an adult with an advanced solid tumor such as melanoma, head and neck, liver or kidney cancer. This sequence uses TRBV5-1 and TRBJ1-1, and 7 junction bases match TRBD1. The CDR3 reads as follows: CASSFGQVEEAFF. The DNA sequence is given as TGCGCCAGCAGCTTCGGACAGGTCGAAGAAGCTTTCTTT.